This T cell receptor beta chain was observed in a study of PD-1 blockade in classical Hodgkin lymphoma. In the study overall: Administration of nivolumab to patients was at 3 mg/kg intravenously every 2 weeks. Study conclusions and caveats: Complete responders matched newly diagnosed patients in baseline diversity.

Of note for this clone: No antigen is known for it.

This table comes from immunoSEQ multiplex PCR, and its TCRdb copy is limited to in-frame clones, with some not included. The sample gives around 92,000 clones, 75% to 85% of which show up once; about 18% is in the top ten. The time point denotes: cycle 4 day 1 (C4D1), after more than 5 weeks of nivolumab. Brentuximab vedotin exposure varied, and every patient relapsed after autologous stem cell transplantation. The sequences come from peripheral blood mononuclear cells (PBMCs), collected before the fourth cycle of nivolumab. This sequence originates from a human donor with classical Hodgkin lymphoma.

The CDR3 region has the DNA TGTGCCAGCAGTTTCGGAGGGGCCCTCGGAGAGACCCAGTACTTC. Translated, it gives CASSFGGALGETQYF. This chain uses TRBV28 with TRBJ2-5, with D possibly TRBD2 on 6 matching bases. V gave up 3 bases and J gave up 4 bases, with 15 bases separating them. The germline V gene has CDR1 MDHEN and CDR2 SYDVKM. The CDR3 totals 15 residues.